These T cell receptor beta chains were read from a single sample in a study of T cell repertoires in cytomegalovirus infection. Their specific antigens are unknown. Using its own MiXCR run on the reads, TCRdb lists one record per CDR3 protein. The sample holds 650,000 to 900,000 distinct CDR3 sequences, about 29% seen once. Sample: cultured CD8+ T cells from PBMCs, taken from culture after CMV antigen stimulation. The receptors come from a human donor in good health (CMV status not recorded). Some clones in this sample may be carry-over from other donors' samples. The CDR3 runs from the conserved cysteine through the conserved F or W. Each record gives: D gene, clone size, J gene, V gene, CDR3 protein, CDR3 DNA. A D gene is named only where the DNA matches it firmly. Size tells how often a clone was seen (once, few, many) or the class of an expanded clone, and some rows leave it out.

. many TRBJ2-1 TRBV4-2 CASSYTPTGASYNEQFF TGTGCCAGCAGCTACACCCCGACGGGGGCCTCCTACAATGAGCAGTTCTTC
TRBD1 . TRBJ2-1 TRBV6-5 CASSDPTGGFSYNEQFF TGTGCCAGCAGTGACCCGACAGGGGGCTTCTCCTACAATGAGCAGTTCTTC
. many TRBJ2-5 TRBV12-3/TRBV12-4 CASSFSERQGQETQYF TGTGCCAGCAGTTTTTCTGAGCGGCAGGGACAAGAGACCCAGTACTTC
. few TRBJ1-5 TRBV5-5 CASSSLHSVQDPYSNQPQHF TGTGCCAGCAGCTCACTTCACAGCGTGCAGGACCCATATAGCAATCAGCCCCAGCATTTT
TRBD2 . TRBJ2-1 TRBV5-4 CATTGELAGGSSYNEQFF TGTGCCACTACTGGGGAACTAGCGGGGGGAAGCTCCTACAATGAGCAGTTCTTC
. . TRBJ2-7 TRBV3-1 CASSTGRGLYEQYF TGTGCCAGCAGCACCGGGAGGGGGCTCTACGAGCAGTACTTC
. . TRBJ2-3 TRBV28 CASSEDSLTTDTQYF TGTGCCAGCAGCGAAGACTCCTTGACAACAGATACGCAGTATTTT
. . TRBJ1-1 TRBV19 CASDTGTMNTEAFF TGTGCCAGTGATACCGGGACGATGAACACTGAAGCTTTCTTT
. many TRBJ1-1 TRBV11-2 CASTQADMNTEAFF TGTGCCAGCACCCAAGCAGACATGAACACTGAAGCTTTCTTT
TRBD2 many TRBJ2-1 TRBV7-6 CASRIAGGVDEQFF TGTGCCAGCAGGATAGCGGGGGGGGTCGATGAGCAGTTCTTC
TRBD2 few TRBJ2-3 TRBV4-1 CASSQDHFSGGRGTQYF TGCGCCAGCAGCCAAGATCATTTTAGCGGGGGCCGGGGTACGCAGTATTTT
. many TRBJ1-6 TRBV7-2 CASSLGRVNSPLHF TGTGCCAGCAGCTTAGGCAGGGTTAATTCACCCCTCCACTTT
. . TRBJ2-5 TRBV3-1 CASSREDQETQYF TGTGCCAGCAGCCGCGAAGATCAAGAGACCCAGTACTTC
. . TRBJ1-4 TRBV10-3 CAISGAFNEKLFF TGTGCCATCTCCGGGGCATTTAATGAAAAACTGTTTTTT
. . TRBJ2-1 TRBV12-5 CASGTFSYNEQFF TGTGCTAGTGGGACCTTTTCCTACAATGAGCAGTTCTTC
. few TRBJ2-2 TRBV20-1 CSARDLKGDTGELFF TGCAGTGCTAGAGATCTAAAGGGTGACACCGGGGAGCTGTTTTTT
. many TRBJ1-1 TRBV12-3/TRBV12-4 CASSFRDTEAFF TGTGCCAGCAGTTTCAGGGACACTGAAGCTTTCTTT
. few TRBJ2-1 TRBV4-1 CASSQDNWAEQFF TGCGCCAGCAGCCAAGATAACTGGGCTGAGCAGTTCTTC
TRBD1 . TRBJ2-7 TRBV27 CASSRNRDRPTYEQYF TGTGCCAGCAGTAGAAACCGGGACAGGCCTACCTACGAGCAGTACTTC
. few TRBJ1-6 TRBV27 CASSLTQTLISPLHF TGTGCCAGCAGTTTAACCCAAACCCTGATTTCACCCCTCCACTTT
. . TRBJ2-3 TRBV6-2/TRBV6-3 CASSYNRRVTDTQYF TGTGCCAGCAGTTACAATCGAAGAGTCACAGATACGCAGTATTTT
. . TRBJ1-5 TRBV19 CASRPNSKTNQPQHF TGTGCCAGTAGACCTAACAGCAAAACCAATCAGCCCCAGCATTTT
. . TRBJ1-1 TRBV27 CASSLDFEDTEAFF TGTGCCAGCAGTTTGGACTTTGAGGACACTGAAGCTTTCTTT
. . TRBJ2-3 TRBV12-3/TRBV12-4 CATSYRPTQYF TGTGCCACTTCTTACCGGCCTACGCAGTATTTT
. many TRBJ2-3 TRBV7-2 CASSLARTDTQYF TGTGCCAGCAGCTTAGCGAGGACAGATACGCAGTATTTT
TRBD1 once TRBJ1-2 TRBV4-2 CASSQLKTGQGNYGYTF TGTGCCAGCAGCCAACTTAAGACAGGGCAGGGTAACTATGGCTACACCTTC
. few TRBJ2-2 TRBV4-3 CASSHTISGTAAGELFF TGCGCCAGCAGCCATACCATCAGTGGAACGGCAGCCGGGGAGCTGTTTTTT